The 26 T cell receptor beta chains reported below all come from one sample, sequenced in a study of T cell changes during pregnancy in multiple sclerosis. Repertoires were generated with immunoSEQ multiplex PCR, while TCRdb's copy carries only in-frame clones and drops some. The sample yields more than 90,000 clones, around 92% seen once. Material: peripheral blood, obtained in the second trimester of pregnancy. The receptors derive from a female donor with multiple sclerosis, enrolled in a pregnancy study.

The CDR3 here is CASSPGGGADQPQHF. The CDR3, as DNA: TGCGCCAGCAGTCCCGGCGGAGGGGCGGATCAGCCCCAGCATTTT. The V gene is TRBV23-1, the J gene TRBJ1-5; maybe TRBD1 (5 bases). TRBV23-1 is marked as an open reading frame, function uncertain. V dropped 4 bases and J dropped 5 bases, with 15 bases sitting between them. The CDR3 runs to 15 residues.

The chain recombines TRBV6-5 with TRBJ1-2; TRBD1 is a possible D gene (5 bases). Deletions cut 2 bases from V and 5 bases from J, with 18 bases between. The germline V gene has CDR1 MNHEY and CDR2 SVGAGI. CDR3 size: 16 residues. The CDR3 nucleotides are TGTGCCAGCAGTTACCGGTCGGCAGGGCCGTCATATGGCTACACCTTC. Protein sequence: CASSYRSAGPSYGYTF.

This chain joins TRBV29-1 and TRBJ2-7, with TRBD2 matching over 8 bases. CDR1 SQVTM and CDR2 ANQGSEA come from the germline V gene. Trimming at V came to 3 bases and at J to 0 bases, leaving 7 bases not matched to a gene. This CDR3 region has 15 residues. This CDR3 reads CSVDLAGQSSYEQYF. In DNA, the CDR3 is TGCAGCGTTGACCTAGCGGGCCAGAGCTCCTACGAGCAGTACTTC.

The chain joins TRBV5-1 to TRBJ2-1; 9 nucleotides match TRBD1. V shed 2 bases and J 6 bases; nucleotides not matched to a gene: 6. Germline CDR1 is SGHRS and CDR2 is YFSETQ. The CDR3 length is 15 residues. The CDR3 loop reads CASSLRTGASNEQFF. The DNA for the CDR3 is TGCGCCAGCAGCTTAAGGACAGGGGCTTCCAATGAGCAGTTCTTC.

This chain connects TRBV5-1 to TRBJ2-1; 8 nucleotides align to TRBD2. CDR1 is SGHRS, CDR2 YFSETQ, per germline. This CDR3 has 16 residues. The junction had 5 bases not matched to a gene; V was cut back by 3 bases and J by 0 bases. Here the CDR3 reads CASSSLAGGSYNEQFF. The CDR3 bases are TGCGCCAGCAGCTCCCTAGCGGGTGGCTCCTACAATGAGCAGTTCTTC.

This clone was picked up a small number of times. J is TRBJ2-1 and V is TRBV11-1; the match to TRBD1 covers 9 bases. CDR3 size: 16 residues. The J segment lost 9 bases and the V segment lost 3 bases, leaving 12 bases of the junction unmatched. CDR1 and CDR2 (germline): SGHAT, FQDESV (reference sequence). CDR3 DNA sequence: TGTGCCAGCAGCTTGTATGGGACAGGGAGAAGGGGTGAGCAGTTCTTC. Encoded protein: CASSLYGTGRRGEQFF.

This clone was recorded once. The V and J genes are TRBV7-8 and TRBJ2-3, with unresolved D. CDR1 is SGHVS, CDR2 FQNEAQ, per germline. The V gene lost 1 base and the J gene lost 4 bases, with 12 bases spanning the gap. This CDR3 region has 15 residues. The DNA of the CDR3 is TGTGCCAGCAGCTTAGGAGAGAGCTTGTCAGATACGCAGTATTTT. It yields the protein CASSLGESLSDTQYF.

The chain is built from TRBV7-8 and TRBJ2-7; possible D gene TRBD2, 5 bases. The CDR3 spans 19 residues. V was pared by 2 bases and J by 3 bases, with 26 bases between. Germline CDR1 is SGHVS and CDR2 is FQNEAQ. The CDR3 DNA reads TGTGCCAGCAGCTTATTCATGGCGGGTGAGGGATCCTTAGTCTACGAGCAGTACTTC. Protein product: CASSLFMAGEGSLVYEQYF.

The rearrangement uses TRBV21-1 and TRBJ2-1; the listed D gene, TRBD1, was not tested against the DNA. TRBV21-1 is flagged as a pseudogene. The CDR3 has 18 residues. The CDR3 bases are TGTGCCAGCAGCCCAATACCTCTGACAGGGAGCTCCTACAATGAGCAGTTCTTC. Amino acid sequence: CASSPIPLTGSSYNEQFF.

The genes are TRBV9 and TRBJ1-2; 8 bases agree with TRBD1. V shed 3 bases, J shed 5 bases, and the junction held 6 bases outside the gene matches. This CDR3 is built from 14 residues. The germline V gene encodes CDR1 SGDLS and CDR2 YYNGEE. CDR3 loop: CASSAGQGSYGYTF. CDR3 nucleotide sequence: TGTGCCAGCAGCGCCGGACAGGGAAGTTATGGCTACACCTTC. Complete variable domain (other parts from reference TRBV9 and TRBJ1-2): DSGVTQTPKHLITATGQRVTLRCSPRSGDLSVYWYQQSLDQGLQFLIQYYNGEERAKGNILERFSAQQFPDLHSELNLSSLELGDSALYFCASSAGQGSYGYTFGSGTRLTVV.

V and J are TRBV7-8 and TRBJ1-1, with 7 positions matching TRBD1. Germline V CDR1 and CDR2: SGHVS, FQNEAQ. CDR3 length: 15 amino acids. V shed 4 bases, J shed 0 bases, and the junction held 5 bases outside the gene matches. In DNA, the CDR3 is TGTGCCAGCAGCTCACGGGGACAGATGAACACTGAAGCTTTCTTT. Its protein product is CASSSRGQMNTEAFF.

This chain connects TRBV11-3 to TRBJ2-2; the match to TRBD2 covers 7 bases. The germline gives CDR1 SGHNT, CDR2 YENEEA. V lost 5 bases to trimming and J lost 6 bases; unmatched junction nucleotides: 9. This CDR3 has 15 residues. CDR3 region: CASSIKRGGAGELFF. DNA of the CDR3: TGTGCCAGCAGCATAAAACGGGGAGGGGCCGGGGAGCTGTTTTTT.

The chain employs TRBV28 and TRBJ1-1, with D possibly being TRBD1 (6 bases). The V end lost 5 bases, the J end lost 1 base, and 20 bases lay between the germline ends. This CDR3 has 17 residues. Germline V gene sequence: CDR1 MDHEN, CDR2 SYDVKM. CDR3 sequence: CASSPPPGTLENTEAFF. In nucleotides, the CDR3 is TGTGCCAGCAGTCCCCCACCAGGGACACTCGAGAACACTGAAGCTTTCTTT.

The CDR3 loop is CASSISGPDTEAFF. CDR3 coding DNA: TGTGCCAGTAGTATTTCAGGGCCGGACACTGAAGCTTTCTTT. The chain joins TRBV19 to TRBJ1-1, with D possibly being TRBD1 (5 bases). V was shortened by 3 bases and J by 3 bases, with 11 bases between the two germline ends. The CDR3 has 14 amino acids. Germline V gives CDR1 LNHDA, CDR2 SQIVND (reference sequence).

This clone was observed a single time. This sequence joins TRBV14 and TRBJ2-7; a possible D gene is TRBD2 (6 bases). This CDR3 has 14 amino acids. The germline V and J ends were trimmed by 1 base and 5 bases, with 12 bases remaining between them. Per germline, CDR1 SGHDN and CDR2 FVKESK. Written as DNA, the CDR3 is TGTGCCAGCAGCCAAGCGGCGGGGACCCACGAGCAGTACTTC. Its translation: CASSQAAGTHEQYF.

The CDR3, as DNA: TGTGCCAGCAGCTTAGGTTCAGGAGGCACCGGGGAGCTGTTTTTT. Amino acids: CASSLGSGGTGELFF. The rearrangement joins TRBV7-8 to TRBJ2-2; perhaps TRBD2 as D (5 bases). This CDR3 is built from 15 residues. CDR1 SGHVS and CDR2 FQNEAQ come from the germline V gene. The V and J ends lost 1 base and 4 bases respectively, with 10 bases between them.

The chain carries TRBV19 and TRBJ2-7, with TRBD2 matching 12 bases. Germline V gene sequence: CDR1 LNHDA, CDR2 SQIVND (reference sequence). The CDR3 loop spans 14 amino acids. V shed 10 bases, J shed 7 bases, and the junction held 11 bases outside the gene matches. The CDR3 sequence is CATSTTSGSREQYF. The CDR3 DNA follows: TGTGCCACATCCACGACTAGCGGGAGTCGAGAGCAGTACTTC.

The rearrangement links TRBV28 to TRBJ2-2; D gene unclear. Germline V gene lookup returns CDR1 MDHEN and CDR2 SYDVKM. V lost 8 bases, J lost 3 bases, and 4 bases lay in between. The length of the CDR3 is 11 residues. The CDR3 reads CASSHTGELFF. The CDR3 DNA reads as TGTGCCAGCTCTCACACCGGGGAGCTGTTTTTT.

This chain joins TRBV11-1 and TRBJ2-2; 7 bases are shared with TRBD1. The CDR3 totals 14 residues. With 8 bases clipped from V and 5 bases from J, the junction kept 8 bases outside the gene matches. Germline assignment: CDR1 SGHAT and CDR2 FQDESV (reference sequence). In DNA, the CDR3 is TGTGCCAGCGGACAGGCGGCAGGTACCGGGGAGCTGTTTTTT. It specifies CASGQAAGTGELFF.

The chain recombines TRBV7-6 with TRBJ2-7; TRBD1 matches 7 bases. With V trimmed by 1 base and J by 3 bases, 9 bases remained unmatched. Germline-derived CDR1 and CDR2 are SGHVS and FNYEAQ. The CDR3 runs 16 residues. CDR3: CASSLGIGRGYYEQYF. The CDR3 nucleotides read TGTGCCAGCAGCTTAGGGATCGGCAGGGGGTACTACGAGCAGTACTTC.

V is TRBV30 and J is TRBJ1-2; 7 bases are shared with TRBD1. This CDR3 comprises 13 residues. J gave up 2 bases and V 1 base, and 1 base lay outside the gene matches. Germline-derived CDR1 and CDR2 are GTSNPN and SVGIG (reference sequence). The CDR3: CAWSAGQNYGYTF. For the CDR3, the DNA is TGTGCCTGGAGTGCGGGACAGAACTATGGCTACACCTTC.

CDR3 DNA: TGTGCCAGCAGTGACGGGACTAGGACGTACAATGAGCAGTTCTTC. It specifies CASSDGTRTYNEQFF. The genes are TRBV2 and TRBJ2-1; 8 bases align to TRBD2. V was pared by 3 bases and J by 4 bases, with 5 bases of the junction left unmatched. Per the germline V gene, CDR1 is SNHLY and CDR2 is FYNNEI. This CDR3 is 15 amino acids long.

This chain connects TRBV13 to TRBJ2-7; D ambiguous. Germline V gene data show CDR1 as PRHDT and CDR2 as FYEKMQ (reference sequence). CDR3 length: 11 amino acids. The V end was cut by 4 bases, the J end by 2 bases, with 3 bases between. The CDR3 loop reads CASSSAYEQYF. CDR3 bases: TGTGCCAGCAGCTCCGCCTACGAGCAGTACTTC.

The chain employs TRBV5-1 and TRBJ2-5; 7 bases fit TRBD1. From germline, CDR1 is SGHRS and CDR2 YFSETQ. Trimming cost V 3 bases and J 1 base; bases outside gene matches: 3. The CDR3 extends over 14 amino acids. This CDR3 reads CASSWGQPQETQYF. In DNA, the CDR3 is TGCGCCAGCAGCTGGGGACAGCCCCAAGAGACCCAGTACTTC.

This clone was recorded once. V usage is TRBV28 and J usage is TRBJ2-1, with 13 bases lining up with TRBD2. The CDR3 has 19 amino acids. Germline V gene lookup returns CDR1 MDHEN and CDR2 SYDVKM. The V and J ends lost 3 bases and 10 bases, in that order; junction bases with no gene match: 18. The CDR3 sequence: CASSLFRVLAGGPWVEQFF. The CDR3 DNA sequence: TGTGCCAGCAGTTTGTTCCGGGTACTAGCGGGAGGGCCGTGGGTGGAGCAGTTCTTC.

The chain's CDR3 is CASSQPGATNEKLFF. CDR3 DNA: TGTGCCAGCAGCCAACCGGGGGCAACTAATGAAAAACTGTTTTTT. The rearrangement joins TRBV6-6 to TRBJ1-4; perhaps TRBD1 as D (5 bases). V was pared by 6 bases and J by 0 bases, with 11 bases between. In germline, CDR1 is MNHNY, CDR2 SVGAGI (reference sequence). This CDR3 comprises 15 residues.